This T cell receptor (beta chain) originates from a study of cytomegalovirus exposure and HLA in healthy donors. Study findings and constraints: The likely explanation for a cluster of highly shared sequence variants was sequencing artifact.

As concerns this clone: Its antigen is currently unknown.

PCR primers comprised 60 Vbeta and 13 Jbeta primers. Clones were sequenced by immunoSEQ multiplex PCR, and TCRdb holds only the in-frame ones, with some missing. The repertoire holds more than 130,000 clones, with 70% to 80% as singletons. This CDR3 contains 16 residues. Trimming pared 7 bases from V and 0 bases from J, leaving 19 bases between. Germline CDR1 is SGHRS and CDR2 is YFSETQ. The sequencing sample was made of PBMCs. This receptor was taken from a man between 18 and 35 years old in good health and CMV-seronegative. The V gene is TRBV5-1, the J gene TRBJ1-1, with D possibly TRBD1 on 5 matching bases. The CDR3 loop reads CASGATTGLMNTEAFF. CDR3 coding DNA: TGCGCCAGCGGAGCCACAACAGGCCTCATGAACACTGAAGCTTTCTTT.